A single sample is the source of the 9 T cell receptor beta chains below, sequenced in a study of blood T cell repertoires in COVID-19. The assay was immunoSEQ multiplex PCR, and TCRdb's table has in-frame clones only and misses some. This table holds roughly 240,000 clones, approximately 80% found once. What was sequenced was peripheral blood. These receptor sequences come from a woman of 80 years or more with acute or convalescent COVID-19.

CDR3 protein: CASSPMGDRGDEQYF. The CDR3 DNA reads as TGTGCCAGCAGTCCCATGGGGGACAGGGGTGACGAGCAGTACTTC. The chain joins TRBV28 to TRBJ2-7; 10 positions agree with TRBD1. Germline V lookup: CDR1 MDHEN, CDR2 SYDVKM. The CDR3 runs 15 residues. With 5 bases clipped from V and 5 bases from J, the junction kept 9 bases outside the gene matches.

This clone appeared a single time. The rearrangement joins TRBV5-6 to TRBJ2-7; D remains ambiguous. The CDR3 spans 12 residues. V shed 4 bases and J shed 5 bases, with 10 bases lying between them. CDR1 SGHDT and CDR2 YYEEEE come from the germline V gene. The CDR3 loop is CASSRIAHEQYF. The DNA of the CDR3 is TGTGCCAGCAGCCGAATAGCCCACGAGCAGTACTTC.

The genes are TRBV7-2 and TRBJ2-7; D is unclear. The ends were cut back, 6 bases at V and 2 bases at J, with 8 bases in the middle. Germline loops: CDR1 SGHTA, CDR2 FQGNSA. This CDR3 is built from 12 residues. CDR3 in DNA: TGTGCCAGCAGGGCCGCAACCTACGAGCAGTACTTC. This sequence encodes CASRAATYEQYF.

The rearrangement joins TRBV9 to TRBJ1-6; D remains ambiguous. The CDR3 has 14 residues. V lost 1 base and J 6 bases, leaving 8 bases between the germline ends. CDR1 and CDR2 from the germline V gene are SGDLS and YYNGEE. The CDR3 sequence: CASSVSSFNSPLHF. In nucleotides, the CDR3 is TGTGCCAGCAGCGTATCCTCGTTTAATTCACCCCTCCACTTT.

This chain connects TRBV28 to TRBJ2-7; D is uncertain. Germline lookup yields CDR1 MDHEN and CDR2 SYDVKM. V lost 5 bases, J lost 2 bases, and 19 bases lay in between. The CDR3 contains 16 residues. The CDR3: CASSQVTAIHTYEQYF. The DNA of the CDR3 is TGTGCCAGCAGTCAAGTAACAGCAATCCATACCTACGAGCAGTACTTC.

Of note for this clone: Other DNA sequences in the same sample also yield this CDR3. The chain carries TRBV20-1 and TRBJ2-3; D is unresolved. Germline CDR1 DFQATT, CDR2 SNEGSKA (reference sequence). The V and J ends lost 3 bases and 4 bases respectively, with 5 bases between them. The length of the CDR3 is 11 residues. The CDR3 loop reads CSASLADTQYF. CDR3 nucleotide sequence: TGCAGTGCTAGCCTAGCAGATACGCAGTATTTT.

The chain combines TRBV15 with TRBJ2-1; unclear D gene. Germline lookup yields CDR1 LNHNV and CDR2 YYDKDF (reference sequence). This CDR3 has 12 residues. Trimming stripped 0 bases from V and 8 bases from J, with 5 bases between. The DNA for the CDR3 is TGTGCCACCAGCAGAGATCGCGATGAGCAGTTCTTC. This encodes CATSRDRDEQFF. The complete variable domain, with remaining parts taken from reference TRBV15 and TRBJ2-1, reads DAMVIQNPRYQVTQFGKPVTLSCSQTLNHNVMYWYQQKSSQAPKLLFHYYDKDFNNEADTPDNFQSRRPNTSFCFLDIRSPGLGDTAMYLCATSRDRDEQFFGPGTRLTVL.

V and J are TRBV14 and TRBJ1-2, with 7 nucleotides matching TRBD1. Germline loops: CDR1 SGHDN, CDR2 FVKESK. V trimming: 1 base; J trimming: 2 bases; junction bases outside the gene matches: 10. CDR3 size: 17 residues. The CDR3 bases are TGTGCCAGCAGCCAAGTTCGAGGGGGCGCGGAAAACTATGGCTACACCTTC. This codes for CASSQVRGGAENYGYTF.

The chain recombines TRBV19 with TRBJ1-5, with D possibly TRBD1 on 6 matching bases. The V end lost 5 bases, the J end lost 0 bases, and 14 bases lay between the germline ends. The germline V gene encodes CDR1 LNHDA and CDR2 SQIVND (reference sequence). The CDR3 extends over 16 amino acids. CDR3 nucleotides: TGTGCCAGTAGTCCGCAGGGGACGGGTAGCAATCAGCCCCAGCATTTT. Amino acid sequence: CASSPQGTGSNQPQHF. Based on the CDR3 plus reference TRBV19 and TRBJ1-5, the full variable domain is DGGITQSPKYLFRKEGQNVTLSCEQNLNHDAMYWYRQDPGQGLRLIYYSQIVNDFQKGDIAEGYSVSREKKESFPLTVTSAQKNPTAFYLCASSPQGTGSNQPQHFGDGTRLSIL.